These T cell receptor beta chains were read from a single sample in a study of blood T cell repertoires in COVID-19. Only in-frame clones appear in the TCRdb table, and some are missing; sequencing was by immunoSEQ multiplex PCR. Of around 95,000 clones in the sample, more than 85% were seen once. Sequencing was done on a sample of peripheral blood. The receptor set was obtained from a man aged 45 to 65 with active COVID-19. The CDR3 runs from the conserved cysteine through the conserved F or W. The D gene is left open where the match is weak. A row's size may be missing; if present it is once, few, many or a size class.

D gene	V gene	J gene	clone size	CDR3 protein	CDR3 DNA
.	TRBV13	TRBJ1-2	.	CASSATTGHYGYTF	TGTGCCAGCAGCGCAACCACAGGGCACTATGGCTACACCTTC
.	TRBV27	TRBJ2-1	once	CASSLGGGAYNEQFF	TGTGCCAGCAGCCTGGGGGGGGGCGCCTACAATGAGCAGTTCTTC
TRBD1	TRBV6-5	TRBJ1-3	.	CASSIQGRSGNTIYF	TGTGCCAGCAGTATACAGGGGCGCTCTGGAAACACCATATATTTT
.	TRBV12-3/TRBV12-4	TRBJ1-1	.	CASSLILGPEAFF	TGTGCCAGCAGTCTGATTTTGGGGCCTGAAGCTTTCTTT
.	TRBV6-2/TRBV6-3	TRBJ2-7	.	CASSYRRPNYEQYF	TGTGCCAGCAGTTACAGGCGGCCGAACTACGAGCAGTACTTC
TRBD1	TRBV2	TRBJ1-5	.	CASSRDRGSNQPQHF	TGTGCCAGCAGCAGAGACAGGGGAAGCAATCAGCCCCAGCATTTT
.	TRBV7-9	TRBJ2-1	.	CASSRESGIHNEQFF	TGTGCCAGCAGCCGAGAGTCCGGGATTCACAATGAGCAGTTCTTC
.	TRBV19	TRBJ2-3	.	CASSIPAGVTQYF	TGTGCCAGTAGTATCCCAGCGGGTGTTACGCAGTATTTT
TRBD1	TRBV2	TRBJ1-2	once	CASTLGQGVPYGYTF	TGTGCCAGCACCCTGGGGCAGGGGGTGCCGTATGGCTACACCTTC
.	TRBV15	TRBJ2-7	once	CATKKNREGPYEQYF	TGTGCCACCAAAAAGAACCGCGAGGGCCCCTACGAGCAGTACTTC
TRBD2	TRBV11-2	TRBJ2-1	.	CASSLGASGYNEQFF	TGTGCCAGCAGCTTAGGGGCTAGCGGCTACAATGAGCAGTTCTTC
TRBD1	TRBV9	TRBJ2-7	once	CASSGGDRGLYEQYF	TGTGCCAGCAGCGGTGGGGACAGGGGGCTGTACGAGCAGTACTTC
.	TRBV6-1	TRBJ2-7	once	CASSEQRSYEQYF	TGTGCCAGCAGTGAACAGAGGAGCTACGAGCAGTACTTC
.	TRBV7-8	TRBJ2-1	.	CASVLPPGEQFF	TGTGCCAGCGTCCTCCCGCCGGGTGAGCAGTTCTTC
.	TRBV5-1	TRBJ2-7	.	CASSLVQGADSSEQYF	TGCGCCAGCAGCTTGGTTCAAGGGGCTGATTCGTCCGAGCAGTACTTC
TRBD1	TRBV29-1	TRBJ1-2	.	CSVEERDRDNYGYTF	TGCAGCGTTGAAGAAAGGGACAGGGATAACTATGGCTACACCTTC
.	TRBV3-1/TRBV3-2	TRBJ1-2	.	CASSQGPRAEGGYTF	TGTGCCAGCAGCCAAGGTCCCCGGGCAGAGGGTGGCTACACCTTC
.	TRBV4-1	TRBJ1-2	once	CASSQLIGGANYGYTF	TGCGCCAGCAGCCAATTGATAGGGGGGGCGAACTATGGCTACACCTTC
TRBD1	TRBV28	TRBJ1-5	.	CASSPGTGVHQPQHF	TGTGCCAGCAGTCCCGGGACAGGGGTACATCAGCCCCAGCATTTT
TRBD1	TRBV6-1	TRBJ1-5	.	CASSERIRGASASNQPQHF	TGTGCCAGCAGTGAGAGAATCAGGGGGGCTTCAGCTAGCAATCAGCCCCAGCATTTT
TRBD2	TRBV3-1/TRBV3-2	TRBJ2-5	.	CASSGWTSGSEETQYF	TGTGCCAGCAGCGGGTGGACTAGCGGGAGTGAAGAGACCCAGTACTTC
.	TRBV30	TRBJ1-6	once	CAWSVLESPLHF	TGTGCCTGGAGTGTACTGGAGTCACCCCTCCACTTT
TRBD1	TRBV27	TRBJ2-5	.	CASRFGHRGQETQYF	TGTGCCAGCAGATTTGGTCACAGGGGACAAGAGACCCAGTACTTC
.	TRBV24-1	TRBJ1-1	.	CATTSGANTEAFF	TGTGCCACCACGTCAGGGGCGAACACTGAAGCTTTCTTT
.	TRBV6-2/TRBV6-3	TRBJ1-1	.	CASSYSPIRGGTEAFF	TGTGCCAGCAGTTACTCACCAATACGGGGGGGCACTGAAGCTTTCTTT
TRBD1	TRBV29-1	TRBJ2-1	.	CSVVEGARNEQFF	TGCAGCGTTGTAGAGGGGGCTCGTAATGAGCAGTTCTTC
.	TRBV19	TRBJ2-1	.	CASSIRNEQFF	TGTGCCAGTAGTATTCGCAATGAGCAGTTCTTC
.	TRBV7-2	TRBJ2-7	.	CASSYTTGSAGVAYEQYF	TGTGCCAGCAGCTATACAACCGGGTCGGCAGGGGTGGCCTACGAGCAGTACTTC
.	TRBV4-2	TRBJ2-5	.	CASSGGGLQYF	TGTGCCAGCAGCGGGGGGGGCCTCCAGTACTTC
.	TRBV9	TRBJ1-2	.	CASSVGHGGNYGYTF	TGTGCCAGCAGCGTAGGGCACGGAGGGAACTATGGCTACACCTTC
.	TRBV11-3	TRBJ2-1	.	CASSSGGTSSYNEQFF	TGTGCCAGCAGCTCTGGAGGTACCAGCTCCTACAATGAGCAGTTCTTC
TRBD1	TRBV11-2	TRBJ1-1	once	CASSLGPGQTNTEAFF	TGTGCCAGCAGCTTAGGACCGGGACAGACGAACACTGAAGCTTTCTTT
.	TRBV20-1	TRBJ2-2	.	CSASRTGWAGELFF	TGCAGTGCTAGTAGAACAGGGTGGGCCGGGGAGCTGTTTTTT
TRBD1	TRBV2	TRBJ1-5	.	CASSETDRAQPQHF	TGTGCCAGCAGTGAGACCGACAGGGCTCAGCCCCAGCATTTT
.	TRBV18	TRBJ1-5	.	CASSAGSSNQPQHF	TGTGCCAGCTCAGCAGGATCGAGCAATCAGCCCCAGCATTTT
TRBD1	TRBV30	TRBJ1-2	.	CAWSVMGTGGVYGYTF	TGTGCCTGGAGTGTAATGGGGACAGGGGGTGTCTATGGCTACACCTTC
TRBD1	TRBV27	TRBJ1-2	.	CASSLKGADGYTF	TGTGCCAGCAGTTTAAAGGGGGCGGATGGCTACACCTTC
TRBD2	TRBV5-5	TRBJ2-2	.	CASMLGTIGRELFF	TGTGCCAGCATGCTTGGGACTATCGGGCGGGAGCTGTTTTTT
TRBD1	TRBV29-1	TRBJ2-7	.	CSARTGPYEQYF	TGCAGCGCCCGGACAGGGCCCTACGAGCAGTACTTC
TRBD2	TRBV7-3	TRBJ2-3	.	CASSLAGGRTDTQYF	TGTGCCAGCAGCTTAGCGGGGGGTCGGACAGATACGCAGTATTTT
TRBD1	TRBV12-3/TRBV12-4	TRBJ1-2	.	CASTLDRGGGYTF	TGTGCCAGCACCCTGGACAGGGGCGGTGGCTACACCTTC
TRBD2	TRBV6-2/TRBV6-3	TRBJ2-5	.	CASSSPPRLAGQETQYF	TGTGCCAGCAGTTCCCCTCCGAGGCTAGCGGGACAAGAGACCCAGTACTTC
.	TRBV15	TRBJ1-5	.	CATSRDQEINQPQHF	TGTGCCACCAGCAGAGATCAGGAAATCAATCAGCCCCAGCATTTT
TRBD1	TRBV19	TRBJ1-3	.	CASSRGTGRSGNTIYF	TGTGCCAGTAGCAGGGGGACAGGCCGGTCTGGAAACACCATATATTTT
.	TRBV12-3/TRBV12-4	TRBJ1-5	.	CASREGSGPQHF	TGTGCCAGCAGGGAGGGAAGCGGGCCCCAGCATTTT
TRBD1	TRBV6-6	TRBJ1-5	.	CASSYFQTGGNQPQHF	TGTGCCAGCAGTTACTTCCAGACAGGGGGCAATCAGCCCCAGCATTTT
TRBD2	TRBV29-1	TRBJ2-1	.	CSGVRGTSARNEQFF	TGCAGCGGCGTAAGGGGGACTAGCGCCCGCAATGAGCAGTTCTTC
TRBD1	TRBV2	TRBJ1-6	few	CASSGQGTGNSPLHF	TGTGCCAGCAGTGGACAGGGGACAGGGAATTCACCCCTCCACTTT
TRBD1	TRBV11-2	TRBJ2-5	.	CASSSGQVKETQYF	TGTGCCAGCAGCTCGGGACAGGTCAAGGAGACCCAGTACTTC
.	TRBV28	TRBJ2-1	.	CASSLTPRGTLYNEQFF	TGTGCCAGCAGTTTAACTCCCCGGGGGACGCTGTACAATGAGCAGTTCTTC
TRBD1	TRBV11-1	TRBJ2-1	.	CASSYRGFQVNEQFF	TGTGCCAGCAGCTACAGGGGTTTTCAGGTCAATGAGCAGTTCTTC
.	TRBV7-2	TRBJ1-1	.	CASSLYRVAEAFF	TGTGCCAGCAGCTTATACAGGGTCGCTGAAGCTTTCTTT
.	TRBV6-6	TRBJ2-5	.	CASSTSGAGRETQYF	TGTGCCAGCAGTACCTCAGGGGCTGGCAGAGAGACCCAGTACTTC